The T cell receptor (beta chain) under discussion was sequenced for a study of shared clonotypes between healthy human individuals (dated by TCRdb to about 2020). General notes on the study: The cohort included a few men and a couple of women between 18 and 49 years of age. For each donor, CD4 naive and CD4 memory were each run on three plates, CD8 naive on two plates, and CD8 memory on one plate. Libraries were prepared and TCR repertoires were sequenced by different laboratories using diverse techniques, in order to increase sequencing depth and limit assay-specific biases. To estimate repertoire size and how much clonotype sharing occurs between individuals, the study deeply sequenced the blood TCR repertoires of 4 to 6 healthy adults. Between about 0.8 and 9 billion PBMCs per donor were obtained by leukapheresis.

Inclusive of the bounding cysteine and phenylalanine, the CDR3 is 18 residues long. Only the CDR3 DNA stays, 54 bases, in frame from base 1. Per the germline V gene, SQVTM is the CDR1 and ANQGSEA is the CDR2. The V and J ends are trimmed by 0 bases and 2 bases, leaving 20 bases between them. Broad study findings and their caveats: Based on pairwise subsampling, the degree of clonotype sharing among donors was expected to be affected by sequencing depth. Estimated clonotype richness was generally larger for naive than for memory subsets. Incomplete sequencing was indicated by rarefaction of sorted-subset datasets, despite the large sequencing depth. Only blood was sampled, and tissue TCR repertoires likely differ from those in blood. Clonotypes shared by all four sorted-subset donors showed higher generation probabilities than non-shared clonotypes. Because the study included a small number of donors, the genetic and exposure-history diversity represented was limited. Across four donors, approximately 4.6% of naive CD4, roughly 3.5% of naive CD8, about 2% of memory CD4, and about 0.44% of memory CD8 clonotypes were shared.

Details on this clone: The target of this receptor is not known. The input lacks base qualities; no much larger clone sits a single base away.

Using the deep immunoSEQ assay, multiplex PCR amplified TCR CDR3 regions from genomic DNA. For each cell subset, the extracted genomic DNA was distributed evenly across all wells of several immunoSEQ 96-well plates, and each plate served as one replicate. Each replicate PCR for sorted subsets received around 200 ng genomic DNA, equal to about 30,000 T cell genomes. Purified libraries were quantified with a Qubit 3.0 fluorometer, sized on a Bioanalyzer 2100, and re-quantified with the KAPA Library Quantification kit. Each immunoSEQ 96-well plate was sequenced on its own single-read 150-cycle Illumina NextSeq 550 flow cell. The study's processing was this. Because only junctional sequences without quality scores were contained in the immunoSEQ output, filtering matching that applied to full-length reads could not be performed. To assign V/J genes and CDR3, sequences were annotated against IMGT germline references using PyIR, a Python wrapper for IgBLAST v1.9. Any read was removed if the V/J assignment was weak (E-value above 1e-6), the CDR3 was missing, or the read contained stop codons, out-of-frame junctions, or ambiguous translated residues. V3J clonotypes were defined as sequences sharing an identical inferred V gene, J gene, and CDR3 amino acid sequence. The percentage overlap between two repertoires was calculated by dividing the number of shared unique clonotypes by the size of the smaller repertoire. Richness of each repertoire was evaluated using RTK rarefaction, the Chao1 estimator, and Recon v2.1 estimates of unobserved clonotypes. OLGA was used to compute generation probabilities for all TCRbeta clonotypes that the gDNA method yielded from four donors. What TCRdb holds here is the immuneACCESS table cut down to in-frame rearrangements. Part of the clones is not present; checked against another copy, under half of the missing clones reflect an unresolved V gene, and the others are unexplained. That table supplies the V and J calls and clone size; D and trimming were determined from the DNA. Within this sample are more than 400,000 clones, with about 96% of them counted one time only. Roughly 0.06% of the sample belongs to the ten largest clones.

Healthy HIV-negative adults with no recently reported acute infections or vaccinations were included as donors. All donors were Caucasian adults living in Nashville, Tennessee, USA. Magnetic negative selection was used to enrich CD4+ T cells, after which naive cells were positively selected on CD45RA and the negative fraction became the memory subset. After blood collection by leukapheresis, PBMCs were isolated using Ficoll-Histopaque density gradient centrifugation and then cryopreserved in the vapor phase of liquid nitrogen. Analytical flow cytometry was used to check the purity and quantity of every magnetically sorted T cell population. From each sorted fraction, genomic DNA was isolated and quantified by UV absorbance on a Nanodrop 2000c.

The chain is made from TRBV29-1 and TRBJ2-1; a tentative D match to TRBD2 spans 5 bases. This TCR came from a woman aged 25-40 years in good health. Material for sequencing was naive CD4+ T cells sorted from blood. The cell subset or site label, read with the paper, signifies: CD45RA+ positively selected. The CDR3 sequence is CSVEEGSGPPWAYNEQFF. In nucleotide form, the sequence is TGCAGCGTTGAAGAGGGGAGCGGTCCTCCTTGGGCCTACAATGAGCAGTTCTTC.